This T cell receptor (beta chain) was captured by sequencing in a study of Graves' ophthalmopathy and Graves' hyperthyroidism. Study as a whole: The collection of peripheral blood took place at initial diagnosis, before any treatment.

The starting material, more than 8.5 ml of fresh peripheral blood, provided the PBMCs. From RNA, the CDR3 regions of TCR beta chains were amplified and sequenced. Amplification began with first-round RT-PCR using HTBI primers, then second-round multiplex PCR was performed. TCRdb re-analysed the multiplex PCR reads in MiXCR, keeping a single row per CDR3 protein. Of roughly 50,000 distinct CDR3 sequences listed, 50% are singletons. The germline V gene encodes CDR1 ENHRY and CDR2 SYGVKD. CDR3 size: 13 residues. V gave up 4 bases and J gave up 4 bases, with 11 bases separating them. The receptor's source is an adult man with Graves' ophthalmopathy. The V and J genes are TRBV10-3 and TRBJ2-7; D ambiguous. The sequenced sample was peripheral blood. This CDR3 reads CAISASPGYEQYF. In DNA form, the CDR3 reads TGTGCCATCAGTGCCTCCCCTGGGTACGAGCAGTACTTC.